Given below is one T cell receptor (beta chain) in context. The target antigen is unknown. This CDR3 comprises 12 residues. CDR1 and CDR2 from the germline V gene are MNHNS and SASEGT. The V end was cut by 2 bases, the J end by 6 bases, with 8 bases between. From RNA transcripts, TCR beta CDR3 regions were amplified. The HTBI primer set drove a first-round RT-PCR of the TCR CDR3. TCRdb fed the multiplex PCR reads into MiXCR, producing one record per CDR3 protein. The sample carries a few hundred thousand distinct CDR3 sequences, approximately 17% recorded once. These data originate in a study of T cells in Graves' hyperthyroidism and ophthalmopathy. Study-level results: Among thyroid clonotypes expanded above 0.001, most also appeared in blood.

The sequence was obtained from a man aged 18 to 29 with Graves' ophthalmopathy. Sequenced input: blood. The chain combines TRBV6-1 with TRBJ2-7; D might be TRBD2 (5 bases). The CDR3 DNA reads TGTGCCAGCAGTGAACTGGACTCCGAGCAGTACTTC. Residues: CASSELDSEQYF.